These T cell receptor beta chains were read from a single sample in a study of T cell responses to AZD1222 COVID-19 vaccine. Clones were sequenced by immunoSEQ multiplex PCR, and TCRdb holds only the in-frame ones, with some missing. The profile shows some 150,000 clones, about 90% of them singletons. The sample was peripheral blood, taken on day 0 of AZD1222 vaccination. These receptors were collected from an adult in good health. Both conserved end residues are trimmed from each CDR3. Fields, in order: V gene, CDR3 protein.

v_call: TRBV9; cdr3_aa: ASSGQGANYGYT
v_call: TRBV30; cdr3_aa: AWSETTGEERE
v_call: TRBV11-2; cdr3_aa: ASRPVQGVRAEAF
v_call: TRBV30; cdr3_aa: ALTTVSYEQY
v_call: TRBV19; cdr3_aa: ASSDGTSNEQY
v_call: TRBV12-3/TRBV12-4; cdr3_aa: ASSRTGETEAF
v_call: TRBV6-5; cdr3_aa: ASSYYRGSPLH
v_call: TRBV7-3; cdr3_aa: ASSLGGFTDTQY
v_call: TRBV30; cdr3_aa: AWSIQGNTEAF
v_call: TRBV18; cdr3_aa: ASSPISQETQY
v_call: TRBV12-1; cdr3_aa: ASSSEGRGPSNQPQH
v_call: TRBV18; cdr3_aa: ASSPFTGTESEAF
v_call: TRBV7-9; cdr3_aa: ASSTRQGAQETQY
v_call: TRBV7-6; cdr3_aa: ASSHGQGRPPDGYT
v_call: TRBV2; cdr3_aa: ASSDLGGRSYEQY
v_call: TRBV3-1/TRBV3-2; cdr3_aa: ASSQPTGLAGDEQF
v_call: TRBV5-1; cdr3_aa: ASSDSASSYEQY
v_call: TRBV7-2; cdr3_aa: ASSQGQPHYEQY
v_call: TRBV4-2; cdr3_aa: ASSPDPDRRPH
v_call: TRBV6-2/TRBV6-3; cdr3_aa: ASSLAGYNEQF